The rows below give T cell receptor beta chains drawn from one sample of a study of cytomegalovirus exposure and HLA in healthy donors. TCRdb's copy holds only in-frame clones and misses some; the assay was immunoSEQ multiplex PCR. The sample includes under 150,000 clones, about 74% seen only once; the top ten take more than 3%. Input material: PBMCs. These receptors originate from a man aged 25 to 40 in good health and CMV-seronegative. Each CDR3 is given with its conserved first and last residue. Fields, in order: V gene, clone size, J gene, D gene, CDR3 DNA, CDR3 protein. The D gene is left open where the match is weak. Clone size is given for some rows only: seen once, a few or many times, or a class if the clone is expanded.

v_call: TRBV7-9; clone_size: .; j_call: TRBJ1-1; d_call: .; cdr3_nt: TGTGCCAGCGGGCGAACGGGGAAAACTGAAGCTTTCTTT; cdr3_aa: CASGRTGKTEAFF
v_call: TRBV7-2; clone_size: .; j_call: TRBJ2-3; d_call: .; cdr3_nt: TGTGCCAGCAGCTTAGGGACACCGACAGATACGCAGTATTTT; cdr3_aa: CASSLGTPTDTQYF
v_call: TRBV5-5; clone_size: .; j_call: TRBJ1-1; d_call: .; cdr3_nt: TGTGCCAGCAGGAATGGCCAAGGGGTCGATAACACTGAAGCTTTCTTT; cdr3_aa: CASRNGQGVDNTEAFF
v_call: TRBV2; clone_size: few; j_call: TRBJ2-6; d_call: .; cdr3_nt: TGTGCCAGCAGTGAGACAGGCGGCACTGGGGCCAACGTCCTGACTTTC; cdr3_aa: CASSETGGTGANVLTF
v_call: TRBV2; clone_size: .; j_call: TRBJ2-7; d_call: TRBD1; cdr3_nt: TGTGCCAGCAGTGGTCCGGGACAGGGTACATACGAGCAGTACTTC; cdr3_aa: CASSGPGQGTYEQYF
v_call: TRBV25-1; clone_size: .; j_call: TRBJ1-6; d_call: .; cdr3_nt: TGTGCCAGCAGTGCGCAGGACTATTCACCCCTCCACTTT; cdr3_aa: CASSAQDYSPLHF
v_call: TRBV10-3; clone_size: .; j_call: TRBJ1-2; d_call: TRBD1; cdr3_nt: TGTGCCATCAGCAGGACAGGGGGCGCGGGTGTCTATGGCTACACCTTC; cdr3_aa: CAISRTGGAGVYGYTF
v_call: TRBV6-6; clone_size: .; j_call: TRBJ1-3; d_call: .; cdr3_nt: TGTGCCAGCACTATCAAGGGAAACACCATATATTTT; cdr3_aa: CASTIKGNTIYF
v_call: TRBV7-2; clone_size: .; j_call: TRBJ2-1; d_call: .; cdr3_nt: TGTGCCAGCAGGGGCCAGTCGGGAGCGGAGTACAATGAGCAGTTCTTC; cdr3_aa: CASRGQSGAEYNEQFF
v_call: TRBV7-2; clone_size: .; j_call: TRBJ2-7; d_call: .; cdr3_nt: TGTGCCAGCAGCTCCACAGGGTACGAGCAGTACTTC; cdr3_aa: CASSSTGYEQYF
v_call: TRBV15; clone_size: .; j_call: TRBJ1-5; d_call: .; cdr3_nt: TGTGCCACCAGCAGAGACGGGACACGAAATAGCAATCAGCCCCAGCATTTT; cdr3_aa: CATSRDGTRNSNQPQHF
v_call: TRBV28; clone_size: .; j_call: TRBJ1-3; d_call: TRBD1; cdr3_nt: TGTGCCGCGTGGCAGGGGGGTGGAAACACCATATATTTT; cdr3_aa: CAAWQGGGNTIYF
v_call: TRBV7-3; clone_size: .; j_call: TRBJ2-5; d_call: TRBD2; cdr3_nt: TGTGCCAGCAGCGCAGGGACTAGCGGGGGGTCAAATCGGCGTAACTTC; cdr3_aa: CASSAGTSGGSNRRNF
v_call: TRBV6-5; clone_size: .; j_call: TRBJ1-1; d_call: .; cdr3_nt: TGTGCCAGTTCCGGGGGTATTAGCACTGAAGCTTTCTTT; cdr3_aa: CASSGGISTEAFF
v_call: TRBV5-1; clone_size: .; j_call: TRBJ1-1; d_call: .; cdr3_nt: TGCGCCAGCAGCCTTGAAGATTACCGGGACACCCCTACTTTC; cdr3_aa: CASSLEDYRDTPTF
v_call: TRBV6-5; clone_size: .; j_call: TRBJ2-1; d_call: TRBD2; cdr3_nt: TGTGCCAGCAGTTACCAGCGGGAGGCCCACCGGTTCTTC; cdr3_aa: CASSYQREAHRFF
v_call: TRBV30; clone_size: .; j_call: TRBJ1-4; d_call: .; cdr3_nt: TGTGCCTGGAGTGGCTGGGGGGAAATGGGAGGAACTAATGAAAAACTGTTTTTT; cdr3_aa: CAWSGWGEMGGTNEKLFF
v_call: TRBV7-9; clone_size: .; j_call: TRBJ2-5; d_call: .; cdr3_nt: TGTGCCAGCAGCTTAGGGGAGTACCAAGAGACCCAGTACTTC; cdr3_aa: CASSLGEYQETQYF
v_call: TRBV7-3; clone_size: few; j_call: TRBJ2-1; d_call: TRBD2; cdr3_nt: TGTGCCAGCAGCTTAAACGCCGGGACTAGCGGCTACAATGAGCAGTTCTTC; cdr3_aa: CASSLNAGTSGYNEQFF
v_call: TRBV16; clone_size: once; j_call: TRBJ1-1; d_call: .; cdr3_nt: TGTGCCAGCAGCCGTTCAGGGGACACTGAAGCTTTCTTT; cdr3_aa: CASSRSGDTEAFF
v_call: TRBV5-1; clone_size: once; j_call: TRBJ2-7; d_call: .; cdr3_nt: TGCGCCAGCAGGGAGGGGGCATACGAGCAGTACTTC; cdr3_aa: CASREGAYEQYF
v_call: TRBV7-8; clone_size: once; j_call: TRBJ2-5; d_call: .; cdr3_nt: TGTGCCAGCAGCTTAGGGTGGCCTTTACTAATTTTCCGCGAGACCCAGTACTTC; cdr3_aa: CASSLGWPLLIFRETQYF
v_call: TRBV30; clone_size: .; j_call: TRBJ1-5; d_call: TRBD1; cdr3_nt: TGTGCCTGGAGGGGGACAGTTAATCAGCCCCAGCATTTT; cdr3_aa: CAWRGTVNQPQHF
v_call: TRBV30; clone_size: .; j_call: TRBJ2-4; d_call: TRBD2; cdr3_nt: TGTGCCTGTGTTAGCGGGAGCCCGAAAAACATTCAGTACTTC; cdr3_aa: CACVSGSPKNIQYF
v_call: TRBV5-1; clone_size: .; j_call: TRBJ1-3; d_call: .; cdr3_nt: TGCGCCAGCAGCTTGGCGGGGGGGTTATCTGGAAACGCCATATATTTT; cdr3_aa: CASSLAGGLSGNAIYF
v_call: TRBV19; clone_size: .; j_call: TRBJ2-3; d_call: TRBD1; cdr3_nt: TGTGCCAGTAGTATTCTGGGACAGGGAGTGTATTTT; cdr3_aa: CASSILGQGVYF
v_call: TRBV5-1; clone_size: .; j_call: TRBJ1-4; d_call: .; cdr3_nt: TGCGCCAGCAGCCAAGGGGCTACAACTAATGAAAAACTGTTTTTT; cdr3_aa: CASSQGATTNEKLFF
v_call: TRBV18; clone_size: .; j_call: TRBJ1-6; d_call: .; cdr3_nt: TGTGCCAGCTCACCCCAGGGGAAGACCTATAATTCACCCCTCCACTTT; cdr3_aa: CASSPQGKTYNSPLHF
v_call: TRBV7-9; clone_size: .; j_call: TRBJ1-6; d_call: TRBD1; cdr3_nt: TGTGCCAGCAGCTTAGCGCAAGGGACAGGGTGGAGTTCACCCCTCCACTTT; cdr3_aa: CASSLAQGTGWSSPLHF
v_call: TRBV4-1; clone_size: once; j_call: TRBJ2-5; d_call: TRBD2; cdr3_nt: TGCGCCAGCAGCCAAGATCAGCGGGGGGCACGGGAGCAGTACTTC; cdr3_aa: CASSQDQRGAREQYF
v_call: TRBV15; clone_size: once; j_call: TRBJ2-7; d_call: TRBD1; cdr3_nt: TGTGCCACCAGCAGGGACAGGGTGGGTGAGCAGTACTTC; cdr3_aa: CATSRDRVGEQYF
v_call: TRBV28; clone_size: .; j_call: TRBJ2-7; d_call: .; cdr3_nt: TGTGCCAGCAGCCGCGGGTACGAGCAGTACTTC; cdr3_aa: CASSRGYEQYF
v_call: TRBV5-1; clone_size: .; j_call: TRBJ2-2; d_call: .; cdr3_nt: TGCGCCAGCAGCTTACAGGGGAACACCGGGGAGCTGTTTTTT; cdr3_aa: CASSLQGNTGELFF
v_call: TRBV29-1; clone_size: .; j_call: TRBJ1-3; d_call: TRBD1; cdr3_nt: TGCAGCGTTGATGGGGGACAGGCGGATCGGTCTGGAAACACCATATATTTT; cdr3_aa: CSVDGGQADRSGNTIYF
v_call: TRBV7-8; clone_size: .; j_call: TRBJ1-1; d_call: .; cdr3_nt: TGTGCCAGCAGCTTAGGGACAGTTGAGGGCACTGAAGCTTTCTTT; cdr3_aa: CASSLGTVEGTEAFF
v_call: TRBV7-6; clone_size: .; j_call: TRBJ2-3; d_call: TRBD2; cdr3_nt: TGTGCCAGCAGCTCATTAGCGGGGGTGAGCACAGATACGCAGTATTTT; cdr3_aa: CASSSLAGVSTDTQYF
v_call: TRBV18; clone_size: .; j_call: TRBJ1-2; d_call: .; cdr3_nt: TGTGCCAGCTCACCACCGCCAGGGAACTATGGCTACACCTTC; cdr3_aa: CASSPPPGNYGYTF
v_call: TRBV27; clone_size: .; j_call: TRBJ2-2; d_call: .; cdr3_nt: TGTGCCAGCAGTTTGGGACTTAGGAACACCGGGGAGCTGTTTTTT; cdr3_aa: CASSLGLRNTGELFF
v_call: TRBV15; clone_size: .; j_call: TRBJ2-7; d_call: .; cdr3_nt: TGTGCCACCAGCCAAAAGGGGAATTCCTACGAGCAGTACTTC; cdr3_aa: CATSQKGNSYEQYF
v_call: TRBV30; clone_size: .; j_call: TRBJ1-2; d_call: .; cdr3_nt: TGTGCCTGGAACACCCAAGGAGGCTATGGCTACACCTTC; cdr3_aa: CAWNTQGGYGYTF
v_call: TRBV9; clone_size: .; j_call: TRBJ2-3; d_call: TRBD1; cdr3_nt: TGTGCCAGCAGCAACCGGGACAGGGGAGATACGCAGTATTTT; cdr3_aa: CASSNRDRGDTQYF
v_call: TRBV5-1; clone_size: .; j_call: TRBJ1-2; d_call: .; cdr3_nt: TGCGCCAGCAGCTTGGCCCCAGGGGATTATGGCTACACCTTC; cdr3_aa: CASSLAPGDYGYTF
v_call: TRBV4-2; clone_size: .; j_call: TRBJ2-7; d_call: .; cdr3_nt: TGTGCCAGCAGCCCCCGAGATAGCTCCTACGAGCAGTACTTC; cdr3_aa: CASSPRDSSYEQYF
v_call: TRBV19; clone_size: .; j_call: TRBJ1-1; d_call: .; cdr3_nt: TGTGCCAGTAGTATAAACCCGGACAGCAGGCTGAACACTGAAGCTTTCTTT; cdr3_aa: CASSINPDSRLNTEAFF
v_call: TRBV6-1; clone_size: .; j_call: TRBJ2-7; d_call: .; cdr3_nt: TGTGCCAGCAGGTACGGGGTCTACGAGCAGTACTTC; cdr3_aa: CASRYGVYEQYF
v_call: TRBV30; clone_size: .; j_call: TRBJ2-5; d_call: TRBD2; cdr3_nt: TGTGCCTTTAGCGGGAGGGCCGGGGAGACCCAGTACTTC; cdr3_aa: CAFSGRAGETQYF
v_call: TRBV10-3; clone_size: .; j_call: TRBJ2-4; d_call: .; cdr3_nt: TGTGCCATCAGTGATATAGGGCGCAACGGGGGCAAAAACATTCAGTACTTC; cdr3_aa: CAISDIGRNGGKNIQYF
v_call: TRBV6-1; clone_size: .; j_call: TRBJ2-3; d_call: TRBD2; cdr3_nt: TGTGCCAGCAGGCGGGGGGGGGCGAGCACAGATACGCAGTATTTT; cdr3_aa: CASRRGGASTDTQYF
v_call: TRBV29-1; clone_size: few; j_call: TRBJ1-4; d_call: .; cdr3_nt: TGCAGCGTTGTACTGAGGAGCTTAGAAGCAACTAATGAAAAACTGTTTTTT; cdr3_aa: CSVVLRSLEATNEKLFF
v_call: TRBV5-1; clone_size: .; j_call: TRBJ2-1; d_call: TRBD2; cdr3_nt: TGCGCCAGCAGCTTCTTGACTAGCGGGGGGAGCAATGAGCAGTTCTTC; cdr3_aa: CASSFLTSGGSNEQFF
v_call: TRBV5-1; clone_size: .; j_call: TRBJ2-7; d_call: .; cdr3_nt: TGCGCCAGCAGCTCGGGGGACTACGAGCAGTACTTC; cdr3_aa: CASSSGDYEQYF
v_call: TRBV28; clone_size: .; j_call: TRBJ2-7; d_call: .; cdr3_nt: TGTGCCAGCAGTCCCTGGGCGGGTACGACCTACGAGCAGTACTTC; cdr3_aa: CASSPWAGTTYEQYF
v_call: TRBV19; clone_size: .; j_call: TRBJ1-1; d_call: TRBD1; cdr3_nt: TGTGCCAGTAGTTTCTCGGACAGGAGGAACACTGAAGCTTTCTTT; cdr3_aa: CASSFSDRRNTEAFF